This TCR beta chain was captured by sequencing in a study of chemoradiotherapy in HPV16-positive cancers. Assay used: immunoSEQ multiplex PCR; TCRdb lists only in-frame clones, some missing. The sample has some 11,000 clones; 65% are singletons. Trimming stripped 0 bases from V and 2 bases from J, with 13 bases between. The V gene's germline CDR1 is SGHNT and CDR2 YENEEA. This CDR3 is built from 16 residues. The chain is built from TRBV11-3 and TRBJ1-2, with D perhaps TRBD1 (5 bases). This specimen was acquired from a patient who underwent chemoradiotherapy. The source of this sequence is a human donor with HPV-associated anogenital cancer. The CDR3 region is CASSLEGRGANYGYTF. In nucleotides, the CDR3 is TGTGCCAGCAGCTTAGAGGGAAGAGGGGCGAACTATGGCTACACCTTC.